This T cell receptor (beta chain) is drawn from a study of blood T cell repertoires in COVID-19. Study details: From the United States, Italy and Spain came samples of acute and convalescent COVID-19. In each case, the material was cDNA or gDNA derived from T cells, B-cell-depleted T cells, or PBMCs.

A note on this clone: The sample carries other DNA sequences with the same CDR3.

This CDR3 contains 15 residues. V gave up 3 bases and J gave up 5 bases; unmatched junction bases: 6. Germline V CDR1 and CDR2: SGDLS, YYNGEE. In Seattle, patients joined the study during active infection and were tracked longitudinally. Original processing methods: Reference gene primer amplification yielded estimated nucleated cell counts. Using immunoSEQ multiplex PCR, the repertoire was profiled, and TCRdb retains in-frame clones only, with some absent. V, J and clone size are taken as reported in that table, and D and trimming were inferred from the DNA itself. Of around 190,000 clones in the sample, 81% are singletons; the top ten hold 9.5% to 12%.

Input material: peripheral blood. The rearrangement links TRBV9 to TRBJ2-5, with 11 bases aligning to TRBD1. This TCR came from a middle-aged woman with COVID-19, enrolled during active disease. CDR3 coding DNA: TGTGCCAGCAGCGCCCGGACAGGGGGCGTGGAGACCCAGTACTTC. Encoded protein: CASSARTGGVETQYF.